The sequence of this TCR beta chain was determined in a study of T cells in Graves' hyperthyroidism and ophthalmopathy. Study-level results: Most clonotypes that expanded in the thyroid above 0.001 also showed up in blood.

Authors of the study amplified TCR beta CDR3 regions from RNA transcripts. Using the HTBI primer set, a first-round RT-PCR was run on the TCR CDR3. TCRdb re-derived calls from the multiplex PCR reads in MiXCR, one entry per CDR3 protein. The sample carries around 690,000 distinct CDR3 sequences, 20% to 25% recorded once. PBMCs were obtained from 10 ml fresh peripheral blood. Note on this clonotype: The antigen is not known.

The J segment lost 2 bases and the V segment lost 5 bases, leaving 6 bases of the junction unmatched. This CDR3 has 16 residues. This chain links TRBV12-3 or TRBV12-4 with TRBJ2-1, with 10 bases that match TRBD2. The source material was blood. The source is a man aged 25-45 years with Graves' ophthalmopathy. The CDR3 DNA follows: TGTGCCAGCAGTCACGGGACTAGCGAGACCTACAATGAGCAGTTCTTC. It translates to CASSHGTSETYNEQFF.